The source of this T cell receptor beta chain is a study of neurological immune-mediated disorders. This clonotype has a count of ten or more. Trimming pared 2 bases from V and 7 bases from J, leaving 22 bases between. Germline V gives CDR1 SGHRS, CDR2 YFSETQ. The CDR3 loop spans 16 amino acids. A single record per CDR3 protein comes from TCRdb applying MiXCR to the 5' RACE reads. This repertoire shows fewer than 85,000 distinct CDR3 sequences, 4% to 6% found once; its top ten account for less than 2.5%. The chain combines TRBV5-1 with TRBJ2-7; tentatively, D is TRBD2 (5 bases). Sequencing input: PBMCs. This TCR was sampled from a woman aged 30 to 39 with multiple sclerosis. Written as DNA, the CDR3 is TGCGCCAGCAGCTTAAACCGGGATTCTGGCTGGGGAGAGCAGTACTTC. This gives the protein CASSLNRDSGWGEQYF.